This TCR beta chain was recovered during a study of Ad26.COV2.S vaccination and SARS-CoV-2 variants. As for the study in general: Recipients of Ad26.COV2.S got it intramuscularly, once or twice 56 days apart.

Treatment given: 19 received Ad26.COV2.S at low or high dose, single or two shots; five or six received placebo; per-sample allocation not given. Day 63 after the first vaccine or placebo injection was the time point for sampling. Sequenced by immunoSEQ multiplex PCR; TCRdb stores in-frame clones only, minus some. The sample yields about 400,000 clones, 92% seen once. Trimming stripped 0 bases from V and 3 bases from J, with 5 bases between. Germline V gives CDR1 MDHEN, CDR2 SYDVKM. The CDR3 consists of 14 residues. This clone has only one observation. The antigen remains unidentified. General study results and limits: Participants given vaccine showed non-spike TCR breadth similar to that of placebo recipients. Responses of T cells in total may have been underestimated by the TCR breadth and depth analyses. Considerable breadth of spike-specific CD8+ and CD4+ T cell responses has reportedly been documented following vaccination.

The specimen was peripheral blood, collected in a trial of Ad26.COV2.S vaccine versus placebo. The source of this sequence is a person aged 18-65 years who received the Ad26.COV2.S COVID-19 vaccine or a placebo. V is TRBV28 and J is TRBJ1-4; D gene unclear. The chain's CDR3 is CASSLWGSNEKLFF. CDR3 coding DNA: TGTGCCAGCAGTTTATGGGGGTCTAATGAAAAACTGTTTTTT.